Shown below are 21 T cell receptor beta chains from a single sample sequenced in a study of metastatic and nonmetastatic thyroid tumors. MiXCR re-clonotyped the PCR reads for TCRdb. This table holds around 17,000 clones, 30% to 40% found once. Every patient was untreated before thyroid surgery. Input material: tumor tissue. These receptors originate from a male donor with papillary thyroid cancer or a benign thyroid nodule (not recorded which). Some clones in this sample may be carry-over from other donors' samples.

In its sample, this clone ranks as large (0.1 to 1%). V usage is TRBV14 and J usage is TRBJ1-2; 7 bases are shared with TRBD1. This CDR3 has 15 amino acids. After removal of 5 bases from V and 5 bases from J, the junction contained 11 bases not matched to a gene. Looked up from germline, CDR1 is SGHDN and CDR2 is FVKESK. The CDR3, as DNA: TGTGCCAGCAGCTCCCTGACAGGGACGGGTTATGGCTACACCTTC. Translated: CASSSLTGTGYGYTF.

CDR3 DNA: TGTGCCAGCAGCCAGGCTACCGAGAATATAGGCTACACCTTC. Protein product: CASSQATENIGYTF. The chain is built from TRBV7-2 and TRBJ1-2; D not resolved. V shed 5 bases and J shed 8 bases, with 18 bases lying between them. The CDR3 sequence is 14 residues long. The germline CDR1 and CDR2 sequences are SGHTA and FQGNSA.

The chain couples TRBV6-2 or TRBV6-3 to TRBJ1-3, with a weak D call TRBD1 (5 bases). In germline, CDR1 is MNHEY, CDR2 SVGEGT. The CDR3 covers 15 residues. The ends were cut back, 2 bases at V and 1 base at J, with 9 bases in the middle. For the CDR3, the DNA is TGTGCCAGCAGTTACCCCGGGGGATCTGGAAACACCATATATTTT. Protein sequence: CASSYPGGSGNTIYF.

The chain joins TRBV6-5 to TRBJ2-1; D ambiguous. The CDR3 has 14 amino acids. The V end lost 4 bases, the J end lost 2 bases, and 9 bases lay between the germline ends. Germline loops: CDR1 MNHEY, CDR2 SVGAGI. CDR3 protein: CASSWGKPYNEQFF. In DNA form, the CDR3 reads TGTGCCAGCAGTTGGGGTAAACCCTACAATGAGCAGTTCTTC.

This clone was recorded once. V gene TRBV4-2 combines with J gene TRBJ2-7; the D gene could be TRBD1 or TRBD2 (6 bases each). Trimming took off 3 bases at V and 2 bases at J, with 14 bases between the two ends. Per germline, CDR1 LGHNA and CDR2 YNFKEQ. The CDR3 has 15 amino acids. This chain's CDR3 is CASSQEGESTYEQYF. As DNA, the CDR3 is TGTGCCAGCAGCCAGGAGGGGGAGTCGACCTACGAGCAGTACTTC.

In this sample, this clone turned up many times. V is TRBV4-1 and J is TRBJ1-1; 8 nucleotides align to TRBD1. The CDR3 loop spans 14 amino acids. Trimming cost V 1 base and J 8 bases; bases outside gene matches: 6. The germline V gene has CDR1 MGHRA and CDR2 YSYEKL. This CDR3 reads CASSQGPGTGEAFF. DNA for the CDR3: TGCGCCAGCAGCCAAGGCCCTGGGACAGGAGAAGCTTTCTTT.

This clone was observed at least ten times. CDR3 coding DNA: TGTGCCAGCAGTTTCGGCAGCTACAATCAGCCCCAGCATTTT. It encodes CASSFGSYNQPQHF. V is TRBV28 and J is TRBJ1-5; D is unclear. The CDR3 sequence is 14 residues long. The V gene lost 3 bases and the J gene lost 3 bases, with 9 bases spanning the gap. Germline CDR1 reads MDHEN; CDR2 reads SYDVKM.

This clone was recorded a few times. The V gene is TRBV18, the J gene TRBJ2-1, with 9 nucleotides matching TRBD1. The CDR3 is made up of 14 amino acids. Germline V CDR1 and CDR2: KGHSH, LQKENI. With V trimmed by 6 bases and J by 4 bases, 4 bases remained unmatched. CDR3 nucleotide sequence: TGTGCCAGCTCCGGGACAGGGTATTACAATGAGCAGTTCTTC. This sequence encodes CASSGTGYYNEQFF.

The chain couples TRBV2 to TRBJ2-2, with 10 bases lining up with TRBD1. V lost 6 bases and J lost 6; bases outside the gene matches: 4. Germline values: CDR1 SNHLY, CDR2 FYNNEI. The CDR3 length is 14 residues. The CDR3 region is CASRGQGRAGELFF. CDR3 coding DNA: TGTGCCAGCAGGGGACAGGGGAGGGCCGGGGAGCTGTTTTTT.

This clone was detected many times. The genes are TRBV10-2 and TRBJ1-2, with 7 bases matching TRBD1. V gave up 8 bases and J gave up 5 bases; unmatched junction bases: 8. This CDR3 has 13 residues. The germline CDR1 and CDR2 sequences are WSHSY and SAAADI. The CDR3 nucleotides read TGCGCCAGCCGTAAAGGGGGCGATTATGGCTACACCTTC. Translated, it gives CASRKGGDYGYTF.

In regard to this clone: The CDR3 does not end in the conserved phenylalanine or tryptophan, so this is likely a read error. J is TRBJ2-3 and V is TRBV20-1, with D perhaps TRBD1 or TRBD2 (6 bases each). Trimming removed 2 bases from V and 5 bases from J, with 17 bases in between. CDR1 and CDR2 (germline): DFQATT, SNEGSKA (reference sequence). There are 15 residues in the CDR3. Written as DNA, the CDR3 is TGCAGTGCTAGATCGGTGGGACAAGCGGGAGATACGCAGTATATT. Translating it yields CSARSVGQAGDTQYI.

This clone occurred many times. The rearrangement links TRBV6-4 to TRBJ2-1, with 9 bases that match TRBD2. The germline V gene has CDR1 MRHNA and CDR2 SNTAGT. This CDR3 is 14 amino acids long. Unmatched junction bases numbered 6, after V lost 6 bases and J lost 6 bases. The CDR3 DNA is TGTGCCAGCAGCCCTTCGACTAGCGGCAATGAGCAGTTCTTC. Translation: CASSPSTSGNEQFF.

Ten or more counts support this clone. Other DNA sequences within the sample encode an identical CDR3. The chain is built from TRBV15 and TRBJ2-4; 8 nucleotides line up with TRBD1. Trimming removed 0 bases from V and 16 bases from J; junction bases left unmatched: 8. Germline-derived CDR1 and CDR2 are LNHNV and YYDKDF (reference sequence). CDR3 length equals 13 residues. The CDR3 protein is CATSRDLGQGQYF. In DNA form, the CDR3 reads TGTGCCACCAGCAGAGATCTCGGACAGGGCCAATACTTC.

This chain's CDR3 is CSVLGQGQEKLFF. CDR3 nucleotide sequence: TGCAGCGTTTTAGGACAGGGGCAAGAAAAACTGTTTTTT. The V call is TRBV29-1, the J call TRBJ1-4; 9 bases agree with TRBD1. This CDR3 is built from 13 residues. Germline trimming cut 5 bases from V and 8 bases from J; bases unmatched to any gene: 6. In germline, CDR1 is SQVTM, CDR2 ANQGSEA.

This chain uses TRBV20-1 with TRBJ2-7; D is unresolved. CDR1 is DFQATT and CDR2 is SNEGSKA in the germline V gene (reference sequence). Trimming stripped 1 base from V and 6 bases from J, with 7 bases between. This CDR3 is 11 amino acids long. The CDR3 loop is CSARGGIEQYF. CDR3 in DNA: TGCAGTGCTAGAGGTGGGATCGAGCAGTACTTC.

There are a few counts of this clone. The chain recombines TRBV19 with TRBJ2-7; 7 positions agree with TRBD1. Losses at the gene ends were 4 bases for V and 7 bases for J; bases not matched to a gene: 7. Germline V CDR1 and CDR2: LNHDA, SQIVND (reference sequence). CDR3 length: 13 residues. The CDR3 bases are TGTGCCAGTAGTACAGGGACAGCTGGGGAGCAGTACTTC. Encoded protein: CASSTGTAGEQYF.

On this clone: At one of its ends the junction is not consistent with the germline gene, which may arise from a read error. The chain recombines TRBV2 with TRBJ2-3, with 7 positions matching TRBD2. The CDR3 consists of 14 residues. Germline assignment: CDR1 SNHLY and CDR2 FYNNEI. The CDR3 region has the DNA TGTGCCAGCAGTGCAACTAGCGTGAGGGATACGCACTATTTT. Translating gives CASSATSVRDTHYF. The complete variable domain, with remaining parts taken from reference TRBV2 and TRBJ2-3, reads EPEVTQTPSHQVTQMGQEVILRCVPISNHLYFYWYRQILGQKVEFLVSFYNNEISEKSEIFDDQFSVERPDGSNFTLKIRSTKLEDSAMYFCASSATSVRDTHYFGPGTRLTVL.

This chain links TRBV20-1 with TRBJ2-7; maybe TRBD1 (6 bases). The germline V gene encodes CDR1 DFQATT and CDR2 SNEGSKA (reference sequence). The CDR3 has 14 amino acids. V dropped 1 base and J dropped 4 bases, with 14 bases sitting between them. The CDR3 here is CSARVSTGFYEQYF. CDR3 bases: TGCAGTGCTAGAGTGTCCACAGGGTTTTACGAGCAGTACTTC.

In this sample, this clone is medium-sized. The CDR3 protein is CASSSIRDLAYEQYF. CDR3 in DNA: TGTGCCAGCAGCTCGATCAGGGACCTGGCTTACGAGCAGTACTTC. V is TRBV11-3 and J is TRBJ2-7; D is possibly TRBD1 or TRBD2 (5 bases each). This CDR3 region has 15 residues. Trimming took 4 bases from V and 4 from J, leaving 17 bases between them. Germline V lookup: CDR1 SGHNT, CDR2 YENEEA. Filled out from reference TRBV11-3 and TRBJ2-7, the complete variable domain reads EAGVVQSPRYKIIEKKQPVAFWCNPISGHNTLYWYLQNLGQGPELLIRYENEEAVDDSQLPKDRFSAERLKGVDSTLKIQPAELGDSAVYLCASSSIRDLAYEQYFGPGTRLTVT.

Concerning this clone itself: One end of the junction varies from germline; a read error may be responsible. The chain links TRBV19 to TRBJ2-3; D ambiguous. This CDR3 contains 15 residues. Germline V CDR1 and CDR2: LNHDA, SQIVND (reference sequence). The CDR3: CASKVGDLRRDTEYF. CDR3 nucleotides: TGTGCCAGTAAGGTCGGAGATTTAAGGAGAGATACGGAGTATTTT.

This sequence joins TRBV18 and TRBJ2-7, with 7 bases aligning to TRBD1. V was clipped by 6 bases and J by 3 bases; unmatched bases: 8. This CDR3 has 14 residues. Germline values: CDR1 KGHSH, CDR2 LQKENI. CDR3 in DNA: TGTGCCAGCTCTCTAACTCGGGACAGCTACGAGCAGTACTTC. Its translation is CASSLTRDSYEQYF.